The entry below gives a single T cell receptor (beta chain) sequence along with its context. Its antigen remains unidentified. The data were obtained in a study of shared clonotypes between healthy human individuals. Study results and limitations: Four donors held 5% to 5.5% of naive CD4 clonotypes in common.

An approximately 200 ng quantity of DNA, roughly 30,000 T cell genomes, went into the sorted-subset replicate PCRs. Clones were read by immunoSEQ multiplex PCR, and TCRdb kept only the in-frame ones, dropping some. Counted here are under 2,500,000 clones, approximately 96% occurring once; the ten biggest clones make up roughly 0.13%. This CDR3 spans 16 amino acids. Trimming took 5 bases from V and 5 from J; bases not matched to a gene: 13. Germline CDR1 MDHEN, CDR2 SYDVKM. This rearrangement joins TRBV28 to TRBJ2-7; 9 positions agree with TRBD1. Sequencing was carried out using naive CD4+ T cells sorted from blood. Sample subset: CD45RA+ positively selected. The receptor was isolated from a man aged 18 to 35 in good health. This CDR3 is CASSVTGGSSFNEQYF. The CDR3 DNA reads TGTGCCAGCAGTGTAACAGGGGGCTCAAGTTTTAACGAGCAGTACTTC.